The 19 T cell receptor beta chains listed next were all sequenced from one sample in a study of blood T cell repertoires in COVID-19 (dated by TCRdb to 2020 to 2021). The method behind the library was the immunoSEQ multiplex PCR assay. TCRdb provides this immuneACCESS table in a form limited to in-frame rearrangements. Some clones are lacking; in checked studies, under half of them reflect an unresolved V gene, and why the rest are absent is not known. The sample table shows about 250,000 clones, and roughly nine tenths are seen once. About 3% of the sample goes to the ten largest clones. The sample consisted of PBMCs or T cells enriched from blood (not recorded which). Receptors were obtained from a woman aged 50 to 60 who had recovered from COVID-19.

This chain connects TRBV6-5 to TRBJ2-6; TRBD1 matches at 7 bases. The junction had 6 bases not matched to a gene; V was cut back by 6 bases and J by 4 bases. CDR3 length equals 15 residues. Germline V gene data show CDR1 as MNHEY and CDR2 as SVGAGI. Written as DNA, the CDR3 is TGTGCCAGCAGCCGGACAGGTGACGGGGCCAACGTCCTGACTTTC. Protein product: CASSRTGDGANVLTF.

This clone came up once. The genes are TRBV28 and TRBJ1-1; the D gene is possibly TRBD1 (6 bases). Per germline, CDR1 MDHEN and CDR2 SYDVKM. The CDR3 totals 15 residues. The germline V and J ends were trimmed by 5 bases and 7 bases, with 20 bases remaining between them. CDR3 sequence: CASSTLKGVGFEAFF. The CDR3 DNA reads as TGTGCCAGCAGTACCCTAAAGGGGGTGGGATTTGAAGCTTTCTTT. The whole variable domain, remainder taken from reference TRBV28 and TRBJ1-1, is DVKVTQSSRYLVKRTGEKVFLECVQDMDHENMFWYRQDPGLGLRLIYFSYDVKMKEKGDIPEGYSVSREKKERFSLILESASTNQTSMYLCASSTLKGVGFEAFFGQGTRLTVV.

This chain links TRBV9 with TRBJ2-3, with 10 nucleotides matching TRBD2. Germline V gene lookup returns CDR1 SGDLS and CDR2 YYNGEE. J was trimmed by 5 bases and V by 5 bases; bases with no gene match: 8. CDR3 size: 15 residues. Written as DNA, the CDR3 is TGTGCCAGCAGTGAAAGCGGGAGGGCCGAAGATACGCAGTATTTT. It specifies CASSESGRAEDTQYF.

V is TRBV5-6 and J is TRBJ2-7; 7 bases fit TRBD1. Germline V gene data show CDR1 as SGHDT and CDR2 as YYEEEE. V was pared by 4 bases and J by 3 bases, with 4 bases of the junction left unmatched. The CDR3 covers 13 residues. CDR3 loop: CASSTGQVYEQYF. The CDR3 DNA sequence: TGTGCCAGCAGCACCGGACAGGTCTACGAGCAGTACTTC. Combining the CDR3 with reference TRBV5-6 and TRBJ2-7 gives the whole variable domain DAGVTQSPTHLIKTRGQQVTLRCSPKSGHDTVSWYQQALGQGPQFIFQYYEEEERQRGNFPDRFSGHQFPNYSSELNVNALLLGDSALYLCASSTGQVYEQYFGPGTRLTVT.

J is TRBJ2-7 and V is TRBV18; D is undetermined. Germline V gene sequence: CDR1 KGHSH, CDR2 LQKENI. The V gene lost 1 base and the J gene lost 2 bases, with 6 bases spanning the gap. This CDR3 comprises 13 residues. The CDR3 sequence is CASSPLDTYEQYF. Here the CDR3 DNA reads TGTGCCAGCTCACCACTCGACACCTACGAGCAGTACTTC.

The V gene is TRBV6-4, the J gene TRBJ1-1; 7 bases match TRBD1. The CDR3 runs 12 residues. Germline V lookup: CDR1 MRHNA, CDR2 SNTAGT. Losses at the gene ends were 11 bases for V and 4 bases for J; bases not matched to a gene: 7. The CDR3 DNA follows: TGTGCCGGAGACAGGGTTGTCACTGAAGCTTTCTTT. Translated: CAGDRVVTEAFF.

This clone showed up just a few times. This chain joins TRBV19 and TRBJ1-1, with D perhaps TRBD1 (5 bases). This CDR3 spans 18 amino acids. The germline V gene encodes CDR1 LNHDA and CDR2 SQIVND (reference sequence). V lost 4 bases and J lost 2, with 23 bases in between. Here the CDR3 reads CASSKGGADRKANTEAFF. For the CDR3, the DNA is TGTGCCAGTAGTAAGGGCGGGGCCGACAGAAAAGCAAACACTGAAGCTTTCTTT.

The chain recombines TRBV19 with TRBJ1-2, with D unclear. Trimming removed 7 bases from V and 4 bases from J, with 10 bases in between. Germline V gives CDR1 LNHDA, CDR2 SQIVND (reference sequence). The CDR3 spans 12 residues. The CDR3 reads CASTKPGYGYTF. Written as DNA, the CDR3 is TGTGCCAGTACCAAACCGGGCTATGGCTACACCTTC.

DNA for the CDR3: TGTGCCAGCAGCTCGCCGGGGTTTAACTATGGCTACACCTTC. It yields the protein CASSSPGFNYGYTF. V and J are TRBV3-1 (or the pseudogene TRBV3-2) and TRBJ1-2, with D unresolved. The CDR3 totals 14 residues. Trimming removed 5 bases at V and 1 base at J, with 11 bases between. Germline V lookup: CDR1 LGHDT, CDR2 YNNKEL (reference sequence).

The chain combines TRBV27 with TRBJ2-7; TRBD2 matches 7 bases. J lost 0 bases, V lost 2 bases, and 1 base had no gene match. The germline CDR1 and CDR2 sequences are MNHEY and SMNVEV (reference sequence). The CDR3 consists of 14 residues. CDR3: CASSLSGDSYEQYF. The CDR3 region has the DNA TGTGCCAGCAGTTTAAGCGGGGACTCCTACGAGCAGTACTTC.

Concerning this clone itself: The junction departs from germline at one end; a sequencing error may be responsible. The chain joins TRBV4-2 to TRBJ2-2; 8 positions match TRBD1. Germline-derived CDR1 and CDR2 are LGHNA and YNFKEQ. The CDR3 runs 16 residues. The CDR3 DNA sequence: TGTGCCAGCAGTCAAGGGTTGACAGGGGACGCCGGGGAGCTGTTTTTT. This codes for CASSQGLTGDAGELFF.

This sequence joins TRBV7-2 and TRBJ1-1; D call uncertain. Germline V CDR1 and CDR2: SGHTA, FQGNSA. V lost 2 bases to trimming and J lost 1 base, with 2 bases between them. This CDR3 is built from 12 residues. The CDR3 region has the DNA TGTGCCAGCAGCTTACAGAACACTGAAGCTTTCTTT. This gives the protein CASSLQNTEAFF.

The V gene is TRBV7-6, the J gene TRBJ2-5; TRBD2 might be the D (6 bases). V shed 2 bases and J shed 2 bases, with 9 bases lying between them. Germline CDR1 SGHVS, CDR2 FNYEAQ. This CDR3 has 14 amino acids. The DNA of the CDR3 is TGTGCCAGCAGCTTAACGGGACTTCAAGAGACCCAGTACTTC. Protein sequence: CASSLTGLQETQYF.

The chain combines TRBV19 with TRBJ1-1; D possibly corresponds to TRBD1 (6 bases). Germline-derived CDR1 and CDR2 are LNHDA and SQIVND (reference sequence). Trimming shortened V by 4 bases and J by 4 bases, and 16 bases separated the two germline ends. The CDR3 length is 15 residues. CDR3 loop: CASSTQSTGSTEAFF. CDR3 DNA: TGTGCCAGTAGTACCCAATCCACAGGGAGCACTGAAGCTTTCTTT.

The CDR3 region has the DNA TGTGCCAGCAGCTCCGGGACAGTATTCTCTGGGGCCAACGTCCTGACTTTC. It codes for CASSSGTVFSGANVLTF. This rearrangement joins TRBV9 to TRBJ2-6, with 7 positions matching TRBD1. The germline V gene has CDR1 SGDLS and CDR2 YYNGEE. V lost 4 bases, J lost 0 bases, and 7 bases stayed unmatched. The CDR3 is 17 amino acids.

The V and J genes are TRBV15 and TRBJ2-7; 9 positions match TRBD1. V shed 7 bases, J shed 4 bases, and the junction held 5 bases outside the gene matches. Germline CDR1 is LNHNV and CDR2 is YYDKDF (reference sequence). This CDR3 is built from 13 residues. CDR3 DNA sequence: TGTGCCACCACCGGGACAGGGCAGTACGAGCAGTACTTC. Translating it yields CATTGTGQYEQYF.

The rearrangement uses TRBV10-3 and TRBJ1-1, with a tentative D call TRBD1 (5 bases). The CDR3 extends over 14 amino acids. CDR1 ENHRY and CDR2 SYGVKD come from the germline V gene. V lost 4 bases and J lost 2, with 11 bases in between. Written as DNA, the CDR3 is TGTGCCATCAGTGTGAAAGGACAAAACACTGAAGCTTTCTTT. Its protein product is CAISVKGQNTEAFF.

There are a few counts of this clone. This chain connects TRBV5-1 to TRBJ1-1; 8 bases are shared with TRBD1. The CDR3 runs to 12 residues. The junction had 5 bases not matched to a gene; V was cut back by 5 bases and J by 8 bases. Germline values: CDR1 SGHRS, CDR2 YFSETQ. The DNA for the CDR3 is TGCGCCAGCAGACTGGACAGGGAAGAAGCTTTCTTT. Translation: CASRLDREEAFF.

The V gene is TRBV15, the J gene TRBJ1-3; D gene ambiguous. The CDR3 has 14 residues. Deletions cut 1 base from V and 3 bases from J, with 7 bases between. The germline CDR1 and CDR2 sequences are LNHNV and YYDKDF (reference sequence). CDR3 in amino acids: CATSRGGVGNTIYF. In DNA form, the CDR3 reads TGTGCCACCAGCAGAGGAGGTGTTGGAAACACCATATATTTT.